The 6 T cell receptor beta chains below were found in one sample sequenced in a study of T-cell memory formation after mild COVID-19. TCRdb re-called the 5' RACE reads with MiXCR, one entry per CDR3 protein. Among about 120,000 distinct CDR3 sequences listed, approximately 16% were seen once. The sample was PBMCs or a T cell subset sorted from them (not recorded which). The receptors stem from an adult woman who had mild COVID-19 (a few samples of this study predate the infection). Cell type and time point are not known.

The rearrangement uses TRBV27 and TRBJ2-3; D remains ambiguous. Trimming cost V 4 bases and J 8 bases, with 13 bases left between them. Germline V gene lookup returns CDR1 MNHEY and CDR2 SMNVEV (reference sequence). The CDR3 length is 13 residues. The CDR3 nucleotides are TGTGCCAGCAGTTGGGCTTCCCGCGGTACGCAGTATTTT. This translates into CASSWASRGTQYF.

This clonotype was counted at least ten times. The CDR3 bases are TGTGCCAGCAGCCCTCAGGGACTAGCGGGGGTCGACAATGAGCAGTTCTTC. The encoded protein is CASSPQGLAGVDNEQFF. The genes are TRBV7-3 and TRBJ2-1; 14 bases map to TRBD2. From germline, CDR1 is SGHTA and CDR2 FQGTGA. There are 17 residues in the CDR3. V shed 5 bases, J shed 5 bases, and the junction held 8 bases outside the gene matches. The full variable domain, its missing parts supplied by reference TRBV7-3 and TRBJ2-1, is GAGVSQTPSNKVTEKGKYVELRCDPISGHTALYWYRQSLGQGPEFLIYFQGTGAADDSGLPNDRFFAVRPEGSVSTLKIQRTERGDSAVYLCASSPQGLAGVDNEQFFGPGTRLTVL.

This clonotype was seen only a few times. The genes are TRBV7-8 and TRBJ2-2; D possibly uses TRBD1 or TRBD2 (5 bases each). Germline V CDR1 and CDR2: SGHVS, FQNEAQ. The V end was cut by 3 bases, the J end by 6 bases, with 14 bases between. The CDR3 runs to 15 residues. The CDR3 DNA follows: TGTGCCAGCAGCTTCAGTCCAGGGAGCGCCGGGGAGCTGTTTTTT. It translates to CASSFSPGSAGELFF.

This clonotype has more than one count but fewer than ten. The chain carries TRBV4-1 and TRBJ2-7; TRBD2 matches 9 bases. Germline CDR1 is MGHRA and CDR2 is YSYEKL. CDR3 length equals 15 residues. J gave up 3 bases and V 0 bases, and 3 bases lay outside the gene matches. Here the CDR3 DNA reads TGCGCCAGCAGCCAAGACTGGCGGGGGGGCTACGAGCAGTACTTC. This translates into CASSQDWRGGYEQYF.

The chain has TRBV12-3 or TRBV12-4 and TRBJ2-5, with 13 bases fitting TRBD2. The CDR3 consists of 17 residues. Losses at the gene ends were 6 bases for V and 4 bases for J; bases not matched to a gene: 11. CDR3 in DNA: TGTGCCAGCAGGGAACTAGCGGGAGGGCCTTGGGGAGAGACCCAGTACTTC. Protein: CASRELAGGPWGETQYF.

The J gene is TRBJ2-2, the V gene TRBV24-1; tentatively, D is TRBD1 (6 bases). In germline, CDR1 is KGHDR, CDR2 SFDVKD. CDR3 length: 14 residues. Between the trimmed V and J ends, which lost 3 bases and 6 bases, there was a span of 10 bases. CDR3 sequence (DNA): TGTGCCACCAGTGATAACAGGGTGTCCGGGGAGCTGTTTTTT. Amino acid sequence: CATSDNRVSGELFF.